Sequencing of this T cell receptor beta chain was carried out in a study of a mutant IDH1 vaccine in newly diagnosed glioma. Time point given: week 23, last vaccination. In the vaccine, a single dose held 300 ug of the mutant IDH1 20-mer peptide, along with topical imiquimod. New astrocytomas of WHO grade 3 or 4 that were IDH1-mutant and ATRX-lost were found in the donors. In the case of this clone: The antigen is not known.

Assay: immunoSEQ multiplex PCR; the TCRdb copy retains only in-frame clones and omits some. Seen here are 25,000 to 35,000 clones, approximately 80% observed once, and the top ten hold around 8%. Sequencing was performed on PBMCs, taken from a glioma patient whose treatment included an IDH1 peptide vaccine. The TCR sequence derives from a woman aged 18-35 years with glioma.

The CDR3: CASSQGRNSPLHF. CDR3 in DNA: TGTGCCAGCAGCCAAGGAAGAAATTCACCCCTCCACTTT. The chain combines TRBV14 with TRBJ1-6; D is unclear. V was cut by 1 base and J by 7 bases, with 5 bases left in between. The germline V gene has CDR1 SGHDN and CDR2 FVKESK. The length of the CDR3 is 13 residues.